The 3 T cell receptor beta chains in this list originate from one sample, sequenced in a study of T cell changes during pregnancy in multiple sclerosis (dated by TCRdb to between 2017 and 2020). The receptor library was made with the immunoSEQ multiplex PCR assay. Sourced from immuneACCESS, this table was stored by TCRdb with only in-frame sequences that have V and J called. A share of the clones is absent; for the studies checked, an unresolved V gene accounts for under half, and the remainder has no known explanation. This sample has approximately 57,000 clones in its table, and approximately 90% of those were observed once. The ten largest make up roughly 0.2% of the sample. Sequenced material: CD4+ T cells from peripheral blood mononuclear cells, taken in the second trimester of pregnancy. These receptors all come from a female donor with multiple sclerosis, enrolled in a pregnancy study.

This chain links TRBV19 with TRBJ1-2, with 9 bases aligning to TRBD1. Germline loops: CDR1 LNHDA, CDR2 SQIVND (reference sequence). This CDR3 is 12 amino acids long. Trimming at V came to 5 bases and at J to 8 bases, leaving 3 bases not matched to a gene. CDR3 region: CASSGTGGGYTF. Here the CDR3 DNA reads TGTGCCAGTAGTGGAACAGGGGGCGGCTACACCTTC.

This clone showed up just once. The CDR3 DNA reads TGTGCCAGCAGTTCTTCTCGGGACAGGGGCACCGGGGAGCTGTTTTTT. Encoded protein: CASSSSRDRGTGELFF. The chain recombines TRBV2 with TRBJ2-2; 10 nucleotides line up with TRBD1. The J segment lost 4 bases and the V segment lost 5 bases, leaving 7 bases of the junction unmatched. This CDR3 is built from 16 residues. The germline V gene encodes CDR1 SNHLY and CDR2 FYNNEI.

The chain has TRBV15 and TRBJ1-5, with D maybe TRBD1 (6 bases). The CDR3 has 15 amino acids. V was trimmed by 4 bases and J by 0 bases, leaving 10 bases between them. Looked up from germline, CDR1 is LNHNV and CDR2 is YYDKDF (reference sequence). The CDR3 protein is CATSMRGGSNQPQHF. DNA for the CDR3: TGTGCCACCAGCATGAGAGGGGGTAGCAATCAGCCCCAGCATTTT.